This entry lists 16 T cell receptor beta chains sequenced from one sample in a study of blood T cell repertoires in COVID-19. Sequencing was performed with immunoSEQ multiplex PCR; in TCRdb, only in-frame clones are kept and a portion is missing. The data hold over 200,000 clones, with around 90% observed a single time. Source material: PBMCs or T cells enriched from blood (not recorded which). These TCRs come from a woman aged 25-40 years who had been exposed to COVID-19.

In the case of this clone: Other DNA variants within this sample encode the same CDR3. The chain is built from TRBV5-1 and TRBJ1-1; 9 bases match TRBD1. Trimming cost V 0 bases and J 4 bases; bases outside gene matches: 1. Germline assignment: CDR1 SGHRS and CDR2 YFSETQ. The CDR3 covers 14 residues. CDR3 loop: CASSLGQGGTEAFF. CDR3 nucleotides: TGCGCCAGCAGCTTGGGACAGGGGGGCACTGAAGCTTTCTTT.

This chain joins TRBV6-5 and TRBJ2-7, with 8 bases lining up with TRBD2. V lost 6 bases, J lost 0 bases, and 7 bases stayed unmatched. The germline V gene encodes CDR1 MNHEY and CDR2 SVGAGI. The CDR3 runs to 15 residues. Written as DNA, the CDR3 is TGTGCCAGCAGCAGCGGGAGCGCCACCTCCTACGAGCAGTACTTC. Its translation is CASSSGSATSYEQYF.

The rearrangement joins TRBV2 to TRBJ2-1; 14 bases are shared with TRBD2. V lost 6 bases, J lost 7 bases, and 2 bases stayed unmatched. The germline CDR1 and CDR2 sequences are SNHLY and FYNNEI. The CDR3 totals 14 residues. CDR3 in amino acids: CASRRLAGGNEQFF. CDR3 sequence (DNA): TGTGCCAGCAGACGACTAGCGGGGGGGAATGAGCAGTTCTTC.

This clone was seen only a few times. The chain links TRBV19 to TRBJ1-1, with 11 bases matching TRBD1. This CDR3 comprises 16 residues. V shed 7 bases, J shed 2 bases, and the junction held 9 bases outside the gene matches. Per germline, CDR1 LNHDA and CDR2 SQIVND (reference sequence). The CDR3 DNA follows: TGTGCCAGTACCTATGGGACAGGGGGAGTCAACACTGAAGCTTTCTTT. Translating it yields CASTYGTGGVNTEAFF.

The gene calls are TRBV6-5 and TRBJ2-7; TRBD2 matches 10 bases. The CDR3 extends over 12 amino acids. Germline-derived CDR1 and CDR2 are MNHEY and SVGAGI. With 7 bases clipped from V and 4 bases from J, the junction kept 1 base outside the gene matches. The CDR3 DNA reads as TGTGCCAGCACTAGCGGGAGTTACGAGCAGTACTTC. This translates into CASTSGSYEQYF.

CDR3 nucleotide sequence: TGTGCCAGCAGCCGGGACTCCGTTACGCAGTATTTT. Protein sequence: CASSRDSVTQYF. This chain joins TRBV14 and TRBJ2-3, with D possibly being TRBD2 (6 bases). V gave up 4 bases and J gave up 8 bases, with 10 bases separating them. The CDR3 sequence is 12 residues long. Looked up from germline, CDR1 is SGHDN and CDR2 is FVKESK.

The V call is TRBV30, the J call TRBJ1-6; D not resolved. Germline V CDR1 and CDR2: GTSNPN, SVGIG (reference sequence). The CDR3 is made up of 15 amino acids. V lost 4 bases to trimming and J lost 3 bases, with 13 bases between them. The DNA of the CDR3 is TGTGCCTGGACGATGGGCGCCCGCTATAATTCACCCCTCCACTTT. Translated: CAWTMGARYNSPLHF.

The J gene is TRBJ2-5, the V gene TRBV6-1; 9 bases line up with TRBD1. The CDR3 consists of 14 residues. Looked up from germline, CDR1 is MNHNS and CDR2 is SASEGT. With V trimmed by 3 bases and J by 3 bases, 2 bases remained unmatched. The CDR3 protein is CASSEGTGKETQYF. CDR3 bases: TGTGCCAGCAGTGAGGGGACAGGGAAAGAGACCCAGTACTTC.

The chain joins TRBV30 to TRBJ1-2; D is possibly TRBD1 (5 bases). Per the germline V gene, CDR1 is GTSNPN and CDR2 is SVGIG (reference sequence). The V end lost 7 bases, the J end lost 6 bases, and 18 bases lay between the germline ends. This CDR3 has 13 amino acids. The CDR3 DNA sequence: TGTGCCTCACGGGAGGGGCGGTTGGATGGCTACACCTTC. It is translated as CASREGRLDGYTF.

The chain uses TRBV4-2 and TRBJ2-1, with D perhaps TRBD2 (5 bases). V gave up 0 bases and J gave up 14 bases, with 20 bases separating them. The germline CDR1 and CDR2 sequences are LGHNA and YNFKEQ. The length of the CDR3 is 15 residues. The CDR3 region has the DNA TGTGCCAGCAGCCAAGATGAGTTGGGCGGGCTAGGGAAGTTCTTC. Translated, it gives CASSQDELGGLGKFF.

The V call is TRBV5-1, the J call TRBJ2-5; the match to TRBD2 covers 10 bases. Looked up from germline, CDR1 is SGHRS and CDR2 is YFSETQ. This CDR3 contains 15 residues. Trimming removed 4 bases from V and 1 base from J; junction bases left unmatched: 4. This chain's CDR3 is CASSPASGSQETQYF. In DNA form, the CDR3 reads TGCGCCAGCAGCCCCGCTAGCGGGAGCCAAGAGACCCAGTACTTC.

V usage is TRBV5-4 and J usage is TRBJ1-2; 7 nucleotides agree with TRBD1. V was clipped by 3 bases and J by 4 bases; unmatched bases: 3. Germline CDR1 is SGHNT and CDR2 is YYREEE (reference sequence). The CDR3 totals 13 residues. The chain's CDR3 is CASSSRQGYGYTF. In DNA form, the CDR3 reads TGTGCCAGCAGCTCAAGACAGGGCTATGGCTACACCTTC.

The chain has TRBV6-5 and TRBJ2-1; D is perhaps TRBD1 (6 bases). The V end lost 6 bases, the J end lost 9 bases, and 18 bases lay between the germline ends. The CDR3 consists of 14 residues. Germline V gene lookup returns CDR1 MNHEY and CDR2 SVGAGI. The CDR3 here is CASRAETGRGEQFF. CDR3 bases: TGTGCCAGCAGAGCAGAGACAGGTCGGGGTGAGCAGTTCTTC.

V gene TRBV30 combines with J gene TRBJ1-4, with TRBD1 identical over 8 bases. V was clipped by 0 bases and J by 8 bases; unmatched bases: 8. Germline V gene sequence: CDR1 GTSNPN, CDR2 SVGIG (reference sequence). This CDR3 is 15 amino acids long. CDR3 in DNA: TGTGCCTGGAGTGTCTTTGTCAGGGGGCGAGAAAAACTGTTTTTT. This codes for CAWSVFVRGREKLFF.

The rearrangement uses TRBV28 and TRBJ1-5; D is possibly TRBD1 (6 bases). CDR3 length: 15 amino acids. The V gene's germline CDR1 is MDHEN and CDR2 SYDVKM. Trimming removed 3 bases from V and 3 bases from J, with 12 bases in between. This chain's CDR3 is CASSLGNRVNQPQHF. The CDR3 nucleotides read TGTGCCAGCAGTTTGGGAAACAGGGTCAATCAGCCCCAGCATTTT.

The chain recombines TRBV20-1 with TRBJ2-1, with D hard to call. Germline V lookup: CDR1 DFQATT, CDR2 SNEGSKA (reference sequence). The V and J ends lost 3 bases and 3 bases respectively, with 12 bases between them. The CDR3 covers 14 residues. As DNA, the CDR3 is TGCAGTGCTAGTACCAGGCTCGTCTACAATGAGCAGTTCTTC. Protein product: CSASTRLVYNEQFF.